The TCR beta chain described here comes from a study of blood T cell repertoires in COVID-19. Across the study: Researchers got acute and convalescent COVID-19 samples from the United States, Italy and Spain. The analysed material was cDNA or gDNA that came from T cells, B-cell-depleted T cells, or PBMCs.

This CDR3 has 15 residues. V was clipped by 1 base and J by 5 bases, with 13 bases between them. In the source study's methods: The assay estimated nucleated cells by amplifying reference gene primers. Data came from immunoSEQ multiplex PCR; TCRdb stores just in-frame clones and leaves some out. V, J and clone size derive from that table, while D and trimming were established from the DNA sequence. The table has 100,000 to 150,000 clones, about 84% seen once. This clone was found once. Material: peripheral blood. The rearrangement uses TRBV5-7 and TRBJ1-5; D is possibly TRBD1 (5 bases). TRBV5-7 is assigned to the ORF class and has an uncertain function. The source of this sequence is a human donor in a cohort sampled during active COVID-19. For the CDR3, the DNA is TGTGCCAGCAGCTTGTGGTTTACACAGGATCAGCCCCAGCATTTT. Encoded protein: CASSLWFTQDQPQHF.